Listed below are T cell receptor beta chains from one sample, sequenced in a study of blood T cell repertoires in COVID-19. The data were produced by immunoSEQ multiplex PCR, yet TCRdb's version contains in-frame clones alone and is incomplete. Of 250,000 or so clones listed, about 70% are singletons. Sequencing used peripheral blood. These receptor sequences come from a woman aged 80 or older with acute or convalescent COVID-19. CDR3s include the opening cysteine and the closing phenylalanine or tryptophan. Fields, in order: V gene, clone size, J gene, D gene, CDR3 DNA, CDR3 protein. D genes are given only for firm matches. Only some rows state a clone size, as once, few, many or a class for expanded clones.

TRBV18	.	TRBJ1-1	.	TGTGCCAGCTCACCAAGTTCGCGGGGTATGGAAAACACTGAAGCTTTCTTT	CASSPSSRGMENTEAFF
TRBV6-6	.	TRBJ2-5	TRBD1	TGTGCCAGCAGTTACTCGGGACAGGGCAGTCGAGAGACCCAGTACTTC	CASSYSGQGSRETQYF
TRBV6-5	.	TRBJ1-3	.	TGTGCCAGCAGTTACTCGAGAACCGCGACTGGAAACACCATATATTTT	CASSYSRTATGNTIYF
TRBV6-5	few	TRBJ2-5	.	TGTGCCAGCAGTTACTCGCCGGGGGGCATGCAGACCCAGTACTTC	CASSYSPGGMQTQYF
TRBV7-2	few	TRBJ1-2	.	TGTGCCAGCAGAGGGAACAGGGAGGGGTCCGACGAACTGAACTATGGCTACACCTTC	CASRGNREGSDELNYGYTF
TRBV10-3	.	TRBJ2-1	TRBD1	TGTGCCATCAGGATCCAGGGGGCCCTCAATGAGCAGTTCTTC	CAIRIQGALNEQFF
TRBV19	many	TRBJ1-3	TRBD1	TGTGCCAGTAGGCCACAGGGGCAGCTTGGAAACACCATATATTTT	CASRPQGQLGNTIYF
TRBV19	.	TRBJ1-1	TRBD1	TGTGCCAGTAGTATGGGACAGGTGAACACTGAAGCTTTCTTT	CASSMGQVNTEAFF
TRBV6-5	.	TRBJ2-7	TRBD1	TGTGCCAGCAGGGGACAGGAAACCTACGAGCAGTACTTC	CASRGQETYEQYF
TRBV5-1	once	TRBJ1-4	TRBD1	TGCGCCAGCAGCTTGTCCGGGACAGGGGTTGCCACTAATGAAAAACTGTTTTTT	CASSLSGTGVATNEKLFF
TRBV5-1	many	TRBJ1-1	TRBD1	TGCGCCAGCAGCGATACAGGGGGTACCACTGAAGCTTTCTTT	CASSDTGGTTEAFF
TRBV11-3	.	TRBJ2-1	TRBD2	TGTGCCAGCAGCTTAGGTTGGGAGGGGAATGAGCAGTTCTTC	CASSLGWEGNEQFF
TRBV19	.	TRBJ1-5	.	TGTGCCAGTAGTATCGACAGTAGCAATCAGCCCCAGCATTTT	CASSIDSSNQPQHF
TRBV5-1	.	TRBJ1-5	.	TGCGCCAGCAGCTTGGCCGGGGGAGATCAGCCCCAGCATTTT	CASSLAGGDQPQHF
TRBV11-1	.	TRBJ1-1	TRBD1	TGTGCCAGCAGGCCGGGACAGGGGTCTGAAGCTTTCTTT	CASRPGQGSEAFF
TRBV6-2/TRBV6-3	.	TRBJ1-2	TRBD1	TGTGCCAGCAGTCAAACCGGGACAGGGGGCTATGGCTACACCTTC	CASSQTGTGGYGYTF
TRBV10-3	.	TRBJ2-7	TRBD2	TGTGCCATCAGTTCTAGCGGACGCTACGAGCAGTACTTC	CAISSSGRYEQYF